This TCR beta chain derives from a study of monozygotic twins with inflammatory bowel disease. Study findings and constraints: The inverse Simpson measure of TCRbeta diversity was lower in IBD patients than in healthy co-twins. The data did not back a single strong IBD-associated clonotype or signal.

Turning to this clonotype: Its target is unknown.

Two nested PCRs, run for approximately 16 and 9 cycles, were applied to TCRalpha and TCRbeta cDNA. TCRdb reprocessed the 5' RACE reads; each CDR3 protein has one entry and no DNA is given. This sample's table has about 380,000 distinct CDR3 sequences. Germline V gene sequence: CDR1 MDHEN, CDR2 SYDVKM. The CDR3 loop spans 16 amino acids. Material: blood. This TCR derives from a human donor with ulcerative colitis or Crohn's disease, or a healthy co-twin of an affected twin (not recorded which). This chain joins TRBV28 and TRBJ2-3; TCRdb names TRBD1, which stays unverified in the absence of DNA. The CDR3 loop reads CASSSPGQGSPDTQYF. The whole variable domain, filled in from reference TRBV28 and TRBJ2-3, reads DVKVTQSSRYLVKRTGEKVFLECVQDMDHENMFWYRQDPGLGLRLIYFSYDVKMKEKGDIPEGYSVSREKKERFSLILESASTNQTSMYLCASSSPGQGSPDTQYFGPGTRLTVL.